Shown below are 27 T cell receptor beta chains from a single sample sequenced in a study of response to subunit inactivated influenza vaccine. One entry per CDR3 protein, called by TCRdb with MiXCR from the RT-PCR reads. The table records approximately 500,000 distinct CDR3 sequences, under 15% of them present only once. Here the sequenced sample was PBMCs from blood, taken more than 35 days after vaccination. These receptor sequences come from a man aged 50-59 years who received an inactivated influenza vaccine.

The rearrangement joins TRBV18 to TRBJ2-7; TRBD1 agrees at 8 bases. Germline CDR1 reads KGHSH; CDR2 reads LQKENI. This CDR3 comprises 14 residues. The ends lost 6 bases at V and 7 bases at J; junction bases unmatched: 11. CDR3 DNA: TGTGCCAGCTCTCCCGGGACAGGACATTCGGAGCAGTACTTC. Translating gives CASSPGTGHSEQYF. Using reference TRBV18 and TRBJ2-7 for the parts outside the CDR3, the full variable domain is NAGVMQNPRHLVRRRGQEARLRCSPMKGHSHVYWYRQLPEEGLKFMVYLQKENIIDESGMPKERFSAEFPKEGPSILRIQQVVRGDSAAYFCASSPGTGHSEQYFGPGTRLTVT.

This rearrangement joins TRBV12-3 or TRBV12-4 to TRBJ2-5; no definite D call. Trimming took 6 bases from V and 4 from J, leaving 12 bases between them. This CDR3 region has 13 residues. CDR3 DNA sequence: TGTGCCAGCAGCGAGACAAGGAGAGAGACCCAGTACTTC. Translated: CASSETRRETQYF.

The chain recombines TRBV20-1 with TRBJ2-3, with 14 bases that match TRBD2. This CDR3 has 14 residues. Germline CDR1 is DFQATT and CDR2 is SNEGSKA (reference sequence). The J segment lost 6 bases and the V segment lost 6 bases, leaving 5 bases of the junction unmatched. The CDR3 here is CSAGTSGSADTQYF. CDR3 in DNA: TGCAGTGCGGGGACTAGCGGGAGTGCGGATACGCAGTATTTT.

This sequence joins TRBV5-1 and TRBJ2-3; 11 bases agree with TRBD2. Germline CDR1 and CDR2: SGHRS and YFSETQ. The junction had 6 bases not matched to a gene; V was cut back by 4 bases and J by 2 bases. This CDR3 region has 16 residues. The CDR3 protein is CASSTRLAGNTDTQYF. In DNA, the CDR3 is TGCGCCAGCAGCACGAGACTAGCGGGGAACACAGATACGCAGTATTTT.

This clonotype was counted between two and nine times. A much larger clone sits a single nucleotide away, making a read error possible. The rearrangement joins TRBV6-4 to TRBJ2-1, with a weak D call TRBD1 (7 bases). Germline-derived CDR1 and CDR2 are MRHNA and SNTAGT. Deletions cut 3 bases from V and 6 bases from J, with 15 bases between. The CDR3 contains 15 residues. The CDR3 DNA sequence: TGTGCCAGCAGTGATAAGGAGGGGGCCCGCAATGAGCAGTTCTTC. Amino acid sequence: CASSDKEGARNEQFF.

The V call is TRBV3-1, the J call TRBJ2-7, with TRBD1 matching 9 bases. Germline V gene sequence: CDR1 LGHDT, CDR2 YNNKEL (reference sequence). This CDR3 comprises 15 residues. Losses at the gene ends were 6 bases for V and 1 base for J; bases not matched to a gene: 7. For the CDR3, the DNA is TGTGCCAGCAGGGCCACAGGGGGCTCATCCTACGAGCAGTACTTC. Protein: CASRATGGSSYEQYF.

The chain couples TRBV27 to TRBJ1-5; possibly TRBD1 for D (5 bases). Germline-derived CDR1 and CDR2 are MNHEY and SMNVEV (reference sequence). V was pared by 8 bases and J by 1 base, with 21 bases between. The CDR3 covers 17 residues. This CDR3 reads CASAPRAGQSSNQPQHF. The CDR3 DNA follows: TGTGCCAGCGCACCCAGAGCGGGGCAGTCGAGCAATCAGCCCCAGCATTTT.

This chain connects TRBV28 to TRBJ2-1; a weak D match, TRBD2 (6 bases). Trimming pared 5 bases from V and 10 bases from J, leaving 15 bases between. The CDR3 extends over 13 amino acids. Germline-derived CDR1 and CDR2 are MDHEN and SYDVKM. CDR3 coding DNA: TGTGCCAGCAGTCCCCTGACTAGACAGGAGCAGTTCTTC. As protein: CASSPLTRQEQFF. Supplemented by reference TRBV28 and TRBJ2-1, the full variable domain reads DVKVTQSSRYLVKRTGEKVFLECVQDMDHENMFWYRQDPGLGLRLIYFSYDVKMKEKGDIPEGYSVSREKKERFSLILESASTNQTSMYLCASSPLTRQEQFFGPGTRLTVL.

V usage is TRBV5-1 and J usage is TRBJ2-7; 7 bases agree with TRBD1. The ends lost 4 bases at V and 5 bases at J; junction bases unmatched: 15. The CDR3 totals 16 residues. CDR1 is SGHRS, CDR2 YFSETQ, per germline. Here the CDR3 DNA reads TGCGCCAGCAGCGGGGGAACAGGGGCTTTCGGGAACGAGCAGTACTTC. It translates to CASSGGTGAFGNEQYF. Full variable domain (missing parts from reference TRBV5-1 and TRBJ2-7): KAGVTQTPRYLIKTRGQQVTLSCSPISGHRSVSWYQQTPGQGLQFLFEYFSETQRNKGNFPGRFSGRQFSNSRSEMNVSTLELGDSALYLCASSGGTGAFGNEQYFGPGTRLTVT.

This clonotype was detected ten times or more. The V call is TRBV12-3 or TRBV12-4, the J call TRBJ2-1; no reliable D call. The CDR3 covers 15 residues. The V gene lost 5 bases and the J gene lost 0 bases, with 11 bases spanning the gap. CDR3 sequence: CASSPGHSSYNEQFF. The CDR3 DNA is TGTGCCAGCAGTCCCGGGCACAGCTCCTACAATGAGCAGTTCTTC.

The chain couples TRBV7-2 to TRBJ2-1; no reliable D call. With 5 bases removed from V and 0 bases from J, the gap between germline ends came to 11 bases. Germline loops: CDR1 SGHTA, CDR2 FQGNSA. CDR3 size: 15 residues. CDR3 sequence reads: CASSNEASSYNEQFF. CDR3 coding DNA: TGTGCCAGCAGCAATGAGGCAAGCTCCTACAATGAGCAGTTCTTC.

Many counts were recorded for this clonotype. V usage is TRBV7-2 and J usage is TRBJ2-3; the D is unclear. V lost 5 bases and J lost 2, with 5 bases in between. The V gene's germline CDR1 is SGHTA and CDR2 FQGNSA. There are 12 residues in the CDR3. The CDR3 is CASSQYTDTQYF. As DNA, the CDR3 is TGTGCCAGCAGCCAATACACAGATACGCAGTATTTT. The variable domain in full, completed from reference TRBV7-2 and TRBJ2-3, reads GAGVSQSPSNKVTEKGKDVELRCDPISGHTALYWYRQSLGQGLEFLIYFQGNSAPDKSGLPSDRFSAERTGGSVSTLTIQRTQQEDSAVYLCASSQYTDTQYFGPGTRLTVL.

The chain couples TRBV29-1 to TRBJ2-1, with D perhaps matching TRBD2 (5 bases). The length of the CDR3 is 17 residues. Germline lookup yields CDR1 SQVTM and CDR2 ANQGSEA. Trimming stripped 2 bases from V and 1 base from J, with 18 bases between. The DNA for the CDR3 is TGCAGCGTTGAATCCCTCCTTTCATCGGGGTCCTACAATGAGCAGTTCTTC. Its protein product is CSVESLLSSGSYNEQFF.

The chain is built from TRBV5-4 and TRBJ2-5; 9 nucleotides agree with TRBD1. V trimming: 3 bases; J trimming: 3 bases; junction bases outside the gene matches: 3. The germline V gene encodes CDR1 SGHNT and CDR2 YYREEE (reference sequence). The CDR3 sequence is 14 residues long. CDR3 region: CASSSGTGKETQYF. Here the CDR3 DNA reads TGTGCCAGCAGCTCCGGGACAGGGAAAGAGACCCAGTACTTC.

This clonotype came up many times. The V call is TRBV29-1, the J call TRBJ2-1; 13 bases are shared with TRBD2. The germline V gene encodes CDR1 SQVTM and CDR2 ANQGSEA. This CDR3 comprises 17 residues. Trimming removed 0 bases from V and 1 base from J; junction bases left unmatched: 3. The CDR3 sequence is CSVEELAGGFSYNEQFF. DNA of the CDR3: TGCAGCGTTGAAGAACTAGCGGGGGGGTTTTCCTACAATGAGCAGTTCTTC.

A few counts support this clonotype. The chain combines TRBV30 with TRBJ2-1; 14 bases are a match to TRBD2. The CDR3 covers 17 residues. V shed 7 bases and J 0 bases; nucleotides not matched to a gene: 8. Germline-derived CDR1 and CDR2 are GTSNPN and SVGIG (reference sequence). CDR3 amino acids: CALRTSGRPPSYNEQFF. The CDR3 DNA follows: TGTGCCTTACGGACTAGCGGGAGGCCCCCCTCCTACAATGAGCAGTTCTTC.

This sequence joins TRBV9 and TRBJ2-5, with a weak D call TRBD1 (6 bases). Germline CDR1 is SGDLS and CDR2 is YYNGEE. The CDR3 contains 15 residues. V lost 4 bases and J 4 bases, leaving 17 bases between the germline ends. CDR3 residues: CASSLGAQSRETQYF. Here the CDR3 DNA reads TGTGCCAGCAGCCTGGGGGCTCAATCCCGAGAGACCCAGTACTTC.

The rearrangement links TRBV13 to TRBJ2-7; 10 nucleotides align to TRBD1. Germline trimming cut 5 bases from V and 4 bases from J; bases unmatched to any gene: 8. There are 15 residues in the CDR3. The germline CDR1 and CDR2 sequences are PRHDT and FYEKMQ (reference sequence). Here the CDR3 DNA reads TGTGCCAGCAGCGATTCCGGGACAGGGGCATACGAGCAGTACTTC. Residues: CASSDSGTGAYEQYF.

In this sample, this clonotype turned up a few times. This chain connects TRBV30 to TRBJ1-5; no definite D call. Germline V gene data show CDR1 as GTSNPN and CDR2 as SVGIG (reference sequence). Between the trimmed V and J ends, which lost 2 bases and 0 bases, there was a span of 5 bases. There are 13 residues in the CDR3. CDR3 protein: CAWSKNSNQPQHF. In DNA, the CDR3 is TGTGCCTGGAGTAAAAATAGCAATCAGCCCCAGCATTTT.

This chain joins TRBV6-1 and TRBJ2-7; 14 nucleotides line up with TRBD2. CDR3 size: 15 residues. CDR1 MNHNS and CDR2 SASEGT come from the germline V gene. With 8 bases clipped from V and 7 bases from J, the junction kept 10 bases outside the gene matches. In nucleotides, the CDR3 is TGTGCCAGCTCCGCCTCCGGGACTAGCGGGGGAGAGCAGTACTTC. Its translation is CASSASGTSGGEQYF.

This chain uses TRBV4-1 with TRBJ2-3, with a weak D call TRBD1 (6 bases). CDR1 MGHRA and CDR2 YSYEKL come from the germline V gene. The V gene lost 0 bases and the J gene lost 2 bases, with 12 bases spanning the gap. The CDR3 has 16 residues. CDR3 coding DNA: TGCGCCAGCAGCCAAGATAGGACAGAGACCACAGATACGCAGTATTTT. It yields the protein CASSQDRTETTDTQYF.

This clonotype has just a few counts. The chain employs TRBV28 and TRBJ2-2, with D possibly called TRBD1 or TRBD2 (5 bases each). Trimming cost V 7 bases and J 3 bases, with 12 bases left between them. CDR1 and CDR2 (germline): MDHEN, SYDVKM. CDR3 length equals 14 residues. The CDR3 nucleotides read TGTGCCAGCATGGGGGTCACTGACACCGGGGAGCTGTTTTTT. Its protein is CASMGVTDTGELFF.

This clonotype has more than one count but fewer than ten. A read error may account for a junction end that differs from germline. This chain connects TRBV7-9 to TRBJ1-1; D uncertain. The CDR3 sequence is 12 residues long. From germline, CDR1 is SEHNR and CDR2 FQNEAQ (reference sequence). The CDR3 nucleotides read TGTGCCAGCAGCTTAGGGCAGGCCCCCAAGAGTTTT. Encoded protein: CASSLGQAPKSF.

The rearrangement uses TRBV5-1 and TRBJ2-2; 7 bases are shared with TRBD1. Trimming at V came to 5 bases and at J to 1 base, leaving 5 bases not matched to a gene. Germline V gene sequence: CDR1 SGHRS, CDR2 YFSETQ. This CDR3 has 15 amino acids. CDR3 DNA sequence: TGCGCCAGCAGAGGGGGCCTCCTGAACACCGGGGAGCTGTTTTTT. Its translation is CASRGGLLNTGELFF.

The V call is TRBV12-3 or TRBV12-4, the J call TRBJ2-4; D possibly uses TRBD1 or TRBD2 (6 bases each). With 8 bases removed from V and 11 bases from J, the gap between germline ends came to 16 bases. The CDR3 totals 12 residues. CDR3 nucleotides: TGTGCCAGCCGACGATCGGGGGCAGTTCAGTACTTC. Translation: CASRRSGAVQYF.

The V gene is TRBV18, the J gene TRBJ2-7, with D possibly being TRBD1 or TRBD2 (6 bases each). The germline gives CDR1 KGHSH, CDR2 LQKENI. Trimming removed 5 bases from V and 0 bases from J, with 14 bases in between. The CDR3 length is 15 residues. CDR3 region: CASSARDTSSYEQYF. CDR3 sequence (DNA): TGTGCCAGCTCAGCGCGGGACACCTCCTCCTACGAGCAGTACTTC.

This clonotype showed up just a few times. The rearrangement uses TRBV12-3 or TRBV12-4 and TRBJ1-1; 9 bases are a match to TRBD1. The CDR3 has 14 amino acids. V lost 5 bases and J lost 4; bases outside the gene matches: 5. CDR3 amino acids: CASSTGQGGTEAFF. The CDR3 region has the DNA TGTGCCAGCAGTACGGGACAGGGTGGCACTGAAGCTTTCTTT.